This T cell receptor (beta chain) derives from a study of blood T cell repertoires in COVID-19. Per the germline V gene, CDR1 is KGHDR and CDR2 is SFDVKD. V dropped 3 bases and J dropped 7; count of bases not matched to a gene: 5. The CDR3 runs 14 residues. Study processing details: Amplification with reference gene primers provided the estimates of nucleated cell counts. The repertoire was sequenced with immunoSEQ multiplex PCR; TCRdb's copy has only in-frame clones and lacks some. That table gives V, J and clone size, and the DNA gave D and trimming. The profile shows roughly 140,000 clones, roughly four fifths of them singletons.

Sequences were obtained from peripheral blood. This clonotype was sampled from a human donor with acute or convalescent COVID-19. The donor label of this sample is uncertain. This sequence joins TRBV24-1 and TRBJ1-2, with 9 bases lining up with TRBD1. CDR3 residues: CATSDRQGVGGYTF. CDR3 DNA sequence: TGTGCCACCAGTGATCGACAGGGGGTGGGTGGCTACACCTTC.